The subject of this entry is one T cell receptor beta chain. Terminally differentiated effector memory CD45RA+ cells were excluded from the naive CD8 cells, which were CD45RO-negative and positively selected for CCR7. This CDR3 region has 18 residues. Germline CDR1 reads MNHEY; CDR2 reads SMNVEV (reference sequence). Germline trimming cut 3 bases from V and 5 bases from J; bases unmatched to any gene: 16. This record belongs to a study of shared clonotypes between healthy human individuals. Sequencing was performed with immunoSEQ multiplex PCR; in TCRdb, only in-frame clones are kept and a portion is missing. Counted here are a few hundred thousand clones, roughly 95% occurring once; the ten biggest clones make up 0.11%.

Sequenced material: naive CD8+ T cells sorted from blood. The receptor was derived from a woman in her twenties or thirties in good health. The rearrangement links TRBV27 to TRBJ1-2; TRBD1 matches 9 bases. The DNA for the CDR3 is TGTGCCAGCAGTTTCACCGGGACAGGGTTCCCTTTCGCATATGGCTACACCTTC. Amino acids: CASSFTGTGFPFAYGYTF.